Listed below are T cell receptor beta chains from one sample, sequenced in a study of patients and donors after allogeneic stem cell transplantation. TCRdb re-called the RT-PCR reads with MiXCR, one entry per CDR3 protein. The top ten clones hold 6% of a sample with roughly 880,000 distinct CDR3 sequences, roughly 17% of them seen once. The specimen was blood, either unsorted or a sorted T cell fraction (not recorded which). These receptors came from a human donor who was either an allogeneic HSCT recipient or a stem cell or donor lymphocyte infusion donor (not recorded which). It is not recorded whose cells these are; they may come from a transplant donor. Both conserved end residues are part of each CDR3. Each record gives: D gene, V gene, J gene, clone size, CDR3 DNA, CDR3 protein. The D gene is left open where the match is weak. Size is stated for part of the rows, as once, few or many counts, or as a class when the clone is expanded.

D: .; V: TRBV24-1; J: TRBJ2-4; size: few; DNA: TGTGCCACCAGTGCGGTCGTGGGACAAAGAAACATTCAGTACTTC; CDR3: CATSAVVGQRNIQYF
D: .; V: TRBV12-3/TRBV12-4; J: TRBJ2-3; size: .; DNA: TGTGCCAGCCGGATCACAGGGACGGATACGCAGTATTTT; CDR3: CASRITGTDTQYF
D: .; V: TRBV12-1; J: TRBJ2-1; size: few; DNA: TGTGCCAGCAGCTTTGATCTTTGGAGGGAGTTCGATGAGCAGTTCTTC; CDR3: CASSFDLWREFDEQFF
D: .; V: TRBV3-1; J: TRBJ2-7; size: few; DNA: TGTGCCAGCAGCCTGCGTCTCGGGGACTTCGAGCAGTACTTC; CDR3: CASSLRLGDFEQYF
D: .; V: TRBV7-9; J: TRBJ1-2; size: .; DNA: TGTGCCAGCAGCTATACTAATGGCTACACCTTC; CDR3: CASSYTNGYTF
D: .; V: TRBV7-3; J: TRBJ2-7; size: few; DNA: TGTGCCAGCAGCTTAGAGCCGAGCGTCTACGAGCAGTACTTC; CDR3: CASSLEPSVYEQYF
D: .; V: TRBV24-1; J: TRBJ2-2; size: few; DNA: TGTGCCACCAGGCAGACAGGAGCGAACACCGGGGAGCTGTTTTTT; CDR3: CATRQTGANTGELFF
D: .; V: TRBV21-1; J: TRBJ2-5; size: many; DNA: TGTGCCAGCGGGCTTGGCCAAGAGACCCAGTACTTC; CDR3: CASGLGQETQYF
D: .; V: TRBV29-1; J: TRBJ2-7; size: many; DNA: TGCAGCGTTGGAAGAGGGTACTACGAGCAGTACTTC; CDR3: CSVGRGYYEQYF
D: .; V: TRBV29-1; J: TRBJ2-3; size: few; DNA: TGCAGCGCCGGGCTAGCGTCCCTAGAGCTAGATACGCAGTATTTT; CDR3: CSAGLASLELDTQYF
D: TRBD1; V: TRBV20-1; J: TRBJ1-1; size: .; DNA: TGCAGTGCTAGAGGGACAGGGGCTAGGGCTGAAGCTTTCTTT; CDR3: CSARGTGARAEAFF
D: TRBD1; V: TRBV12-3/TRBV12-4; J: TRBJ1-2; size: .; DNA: TGTGCCAGCAGTCGGGGACAGGGGATAGACTATGGCTACACCTTC; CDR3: CASSRGQGIDYGYTF
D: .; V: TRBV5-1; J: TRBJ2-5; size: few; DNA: TGCGCCAGCAGCGTCTACAGGGGGGGAGAGACCCAGTACTTC; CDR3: CASSVYRGGETQYF
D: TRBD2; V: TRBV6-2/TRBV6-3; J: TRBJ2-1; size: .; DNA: TGTGCCAGCAGTTCTCCCGGGACTAGCGCCTACAATGAGCAGTTCTTC; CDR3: CASSSPGTSAYNEQFF
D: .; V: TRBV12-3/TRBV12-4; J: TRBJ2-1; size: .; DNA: TGTGCCATCGCCGACAGGCCCCCCTACAATGAGCAGTTCTTC; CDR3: CAIADRPPYNEQFF
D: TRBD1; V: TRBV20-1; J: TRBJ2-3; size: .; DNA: TGCAGCCCCACGGAGGACAGGGTAACAGATACGCAGTATTTT; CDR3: CSPTEDRVTDTQYF
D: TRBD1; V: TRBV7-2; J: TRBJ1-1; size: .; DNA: TGTGCCAGCAGCAAAGGACAGGGGCGGACTGAAGCTTTCTTT; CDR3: CASSKGQGRTEAFF
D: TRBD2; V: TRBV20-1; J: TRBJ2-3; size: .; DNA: TGCAGTGCTAGAGTTCGCGGGGGGGCGGAGGATACGCAGTATTTT; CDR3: CSARVRGGAEDTQYF
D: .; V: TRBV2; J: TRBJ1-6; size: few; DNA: TGTGCCAGCACCGAAGGAAACTCCTATAATTCACCCCTCCACTTT; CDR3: CASTEGNSYNSPLHF
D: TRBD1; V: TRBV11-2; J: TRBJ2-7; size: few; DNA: TGTGCCAGCAGCTACGGGACAGGGTTGACCGAGCAGTACTTC; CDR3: CASSYGTGLTEQYF
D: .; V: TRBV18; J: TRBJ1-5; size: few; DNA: TGTGCCAGCTCACCCCCGGGCGGGAGGGATCAGCCCCAGCATTTT; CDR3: CASSPPGGRDQPQHF
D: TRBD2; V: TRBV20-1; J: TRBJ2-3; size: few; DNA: TGCAGTGCTAGAGATTGGACTAGCGGGGGGCCCCCAGATACGCAGTATTTT; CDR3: CSARDWTSGGPPDTQYF
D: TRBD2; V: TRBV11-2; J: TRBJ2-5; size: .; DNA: TGTGCCAGCAGCTCTGCCCCGTGGCTAGCGGGATTTAAAGAAGAGACCCAGTACTTC; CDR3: CASSSAPWLAGFKEETQYF
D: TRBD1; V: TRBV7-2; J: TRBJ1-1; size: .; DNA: TGTGCCAGCAGCATTGACAGGGGTGTCACTGAAGCTTTCTTT; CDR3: CASSIDRGVTEAFF
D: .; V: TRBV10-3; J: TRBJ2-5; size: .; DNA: TGTGCCATCCGGACCAACCAAGAGACCCAGTACTTC; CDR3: CAIRTNQETQYF
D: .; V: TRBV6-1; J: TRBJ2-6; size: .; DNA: TGTGCCACAAAGGGGGTCGGGGGAACTGGGGCCAACGTCCTGACTTTC; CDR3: CATKGVGGTGANVLTF
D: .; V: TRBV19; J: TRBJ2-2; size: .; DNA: TGTGCCAGTAAAGGGGTTCGCACCGGGGAGCTGTTTTTT; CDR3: CASKGVRTGELFF
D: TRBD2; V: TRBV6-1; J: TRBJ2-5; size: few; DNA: TGTGCCAGCAGTCTAGCGGGGGGGGGCTCGTACCAAGAGACCCAGTACTTC; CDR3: CASSLAGGGSYQETQYF
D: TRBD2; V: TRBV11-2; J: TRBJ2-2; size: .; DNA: TGTGCCAGCAGCTTAGTTGGGACTAGCGGATTCGCGAACACCGGGGAGCTGTTTTTT; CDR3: CASSLVGTSGFANTGELFF
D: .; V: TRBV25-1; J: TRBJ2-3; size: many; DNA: TGTGCCAGCAGCGGGTACACAGATACGCAGTATTTT; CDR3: CASSGYTDTQYF
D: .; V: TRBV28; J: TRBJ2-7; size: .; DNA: TGTGCCAGCAGTTTATCGGGGCTCGCAGGGCACTACGAGCAGTACTTC; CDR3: CASSLSGLAGHYEQYF
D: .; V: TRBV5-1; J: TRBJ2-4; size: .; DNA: TGCGCCAGCAGCAGTAGCGAGGCGAACATTCAGTACTTC; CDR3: CASSSSEANIQYF
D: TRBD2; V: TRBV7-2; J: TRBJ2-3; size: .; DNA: TGTGCCAGCAGGACTAGCGGGGGCATAGATACGCAGTATTTT; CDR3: CASRTSGGIDTQYF
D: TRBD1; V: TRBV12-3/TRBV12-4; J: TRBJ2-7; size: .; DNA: TGTGCCAGCAGTCCCCCGGACAGGGTCCACGAGCAGTACTTC; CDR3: CASSPPDRVHEQYF
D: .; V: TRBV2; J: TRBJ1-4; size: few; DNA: TGTGCCAGCAGTGAAGGAGTGCAGGCCTTTAATGAAAAACTGTTTTTT; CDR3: CASSEGVQAFNEKLFF
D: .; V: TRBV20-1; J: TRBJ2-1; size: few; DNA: TGCAGTGCTCCACTGGCGGTCGGCCTAAGTAATGAGCAGTTCTTC; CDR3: CSAPLAVGLSNEQFF
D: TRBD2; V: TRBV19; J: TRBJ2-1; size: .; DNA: TGTGCCAGTAGTACCTTAGCGGGAGTCCATGAGCAGTTCTTC; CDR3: CASSTLAGVHEQFF
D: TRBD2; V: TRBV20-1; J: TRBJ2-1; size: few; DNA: TGCAGTGCTAGACGTTCCACAGCGGGAGGGTCACTATATGAGCAGTTCTTC; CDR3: CSARRSTAGGSLYEQFF
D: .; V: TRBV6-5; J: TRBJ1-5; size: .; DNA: TGTGCCAGCAGTTACTCGTTTCCGGATCAGCCCCAGCATTTT; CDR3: CASSYSFPDQPQHF
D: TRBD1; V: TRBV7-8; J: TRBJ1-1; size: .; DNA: TGTGCCAGCAGCAAGGCCGGGACAGGCCCGAACACTGAAGCTTTCTTT; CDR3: CASSKAGTGPNTEAFF
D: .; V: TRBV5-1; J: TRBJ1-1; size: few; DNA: TGCGCCAGCAGCTCTGACCCGGGCGCTGAAGCTTTCTTT; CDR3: CASSSDPGAEAFF
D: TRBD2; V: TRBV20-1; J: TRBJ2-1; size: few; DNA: TGCAGTGCTAGTCCAGCGGGAGGCCCCTACAATGAGCAGTTCTTC; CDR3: CSASPAGGPYNEQFF
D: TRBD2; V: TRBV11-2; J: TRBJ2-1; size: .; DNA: TGTGCCAGCAGCCTATCCATCTGGCTAGCGGGAGTCCCCGGTGAGCAGTTCTTC; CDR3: CASSLSIWLAGVPGEQFF
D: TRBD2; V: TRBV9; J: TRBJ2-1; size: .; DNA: TGTGCCAGCAGCGTAGGTCTAGCGGGGCTCTCCTACAATGAGCAGTTCTTC; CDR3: CASSVGLAGLSYNEQFF
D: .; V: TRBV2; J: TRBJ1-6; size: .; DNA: TGTGCCAGCAAGTACTTGAAAGGGGAGGATTCACCCCTCCACTTT; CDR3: CASKYLKGEDSPLHF
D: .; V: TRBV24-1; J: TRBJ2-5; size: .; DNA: TGTGCCACCAGTTCCGGGACCTCTCAGACCCAGTACTTC; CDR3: CATSSGTSQTQYF
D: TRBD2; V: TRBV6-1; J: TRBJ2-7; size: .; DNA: TGTGCCAGCAGTCGGACCGGGGGGATAGCGGGAGGTCCAACCTACGAGCAGTACTTC; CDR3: CASSRTGGIAGGPTYEQYF
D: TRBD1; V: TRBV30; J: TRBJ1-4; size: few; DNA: TGTGCCTGGAGTGACAGGGGGCCTGAAAAACTGTTTTTT; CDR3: CAWSDRGPEKLFF
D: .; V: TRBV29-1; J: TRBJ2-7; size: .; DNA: TGCAGCGTTGGTACAGTATACGAGCAGTACTTC; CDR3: CSVGTVYEQYF
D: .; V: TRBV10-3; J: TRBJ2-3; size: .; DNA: TGTGCCATCAGTTCCCCGGGAATTATCACAGATACGCAGTATTTT; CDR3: CAISSPGIITDTQYF